Each of the 5 T cell receptor beta chains below was sequenced from the same sample in a study of persistence of HIV-infected CD4 T cells. The stimulus was an HIV-1 Gag 15-mer peptide pool, approximately 0.93 ug/peptide/mL. CD40L-negative CD69-negative CD45RO-high memory CD4+ T cells were sorted as populations depleted of antigen-responding cells. Their antigens are not known. This was the immunoSEQ version 4 assay in survey mode. Sequencing used immunoSEQ multiplex PCR; TCRdb keeps in-frame clones, though not all of them. This sample yields over 40,000 clones, of which approximately 78% are seen a single time; 13% to 15% belongs to the top ten. The source material was CD4+ T cells sorted from PBMCs after approximately 19-hour stimulation, sampled from a patient who received antiretroviral therapy. These receptor sequences come from an adult man with HIV who was CMV-seropositive.

The sample holds one count of this clone. This rearrangement joins TRBV10-1 to TRBJ1-5, with D perhaps matching TRBD1 (5 bases). The length of the CDR3 is 13 residues. Germline V CDR1 and CDR2: WNHNN, SYGVQD (reference sequence). The ends were cut back, 7 bases at V and 4 bases at J, with 11 bases in the middle. CDR3 sequence (DNA): TGCGCCAGCAAACGGGACCCTAATCAGCCCCAGCATTTT. This sequence encodes CASKRDPNQPQHF.

CDR3 protein: CASSIDLGQGRYEQYF. In DNA, the CDR3 is TGTGCCAGTAGTATAGATCTCGGGCAGGGGAGATACGAGCAGTACTTC. The rearrangement joins TRBV19 to TRBJ2-7; perhaps TRBD1 as D (6 bases). Looked up from germline, CDR1 is LNHDA and CDR2 is SQIVND (reference sequence). Trimming took off 0 bases at V and 4 bases at J, with 16 bases between the two ends. The CDR3 runs to 16 residues.

The chain couples TRBV13 to TRBJ1-1; 8 bases agree with TRBD1. Germline V gene data show CDR1 as PRHDT and CDR2 as FYEKMQ (reference sequence). V shed 4 bases, J shed 3 bases, and the junction held 4 bases outside the gene matches. The CDR3 sequence is 14 residues long. In DNA form, the CDR3 reads TGTGCCAGCAGCTGGACAGGGTTTCACACTGAAGCTTTCTTT. The encoded protein is CASSWTGFHTEAFF.

The chain employs TRBV7-8 and TRBJ2-7, with D possibly matching TRBD2 (6 bases). Germline assignment: CDR1 SGHVS and CDR2 FQNEAQ. The CDR3 consists of 16 residues. V was clipped by 6 bases and J by 1 base, with 19 bases between them. This CDR3 reads CASSPKSGTGSYEQYF. CDR3 bases: TGTGCCAGCAGTCCTAAGAGTGGGACTGGATCCTACGAGCAGTACTTC.

The chain carries TRBV5-1 and TRBJ1-1; TRBD1 matches 7 bases. The V segment lost 4 bases and the J segment 1 base; nucleotides outside the gene matches: 4. The CDR3 extends over 14 amino acids. Germline V CDR1 and CDR2: SGHRS, YFSETQ. The CDR3 DNA reads TGCGCCAGCAGCCAACGGACAGGGAACACTGAAGCTTTCTTT. Translated: CASSQRTGNTEAFF. Full variable domain (rest looked up from reference TRBV5-1 and TRBJ1-1): KAGVTQTPRYLIKTRGQQVTLSCSPISGHRSVSWYQQTPGQGLQFLFEYFSETQRNKGNFPGRFSGRQFSNSRSEMNVSTLELGDSALYLCASSQRTGNTEAFFGQGTRLTVV.